This T cell receptor beta chain was captured by sequencing in a study of blood T cell repertoires in COVID-19. On the study more broadly: From the United States, Italy and Spain came samples of acute and convalescent COVID-19.

The method was immunoSEQ multiplex PCR; TCRdb's version includes in-frame clones alone and lacks a portion of them. The sample comprises 200,000 to 250,000 clones, approximately 80% of which are singletons, and around 18% rests with the top ten. Sequenced material: peripheral blood. The receptor was derived from an elderly woman with active or convalescent COVID-19.

The CDR3 DNA is TGCGCCAGCAGCTTGGCAGGGTTTAACACCGGGGAGCTGTTTTTT. Translated: CASSLAGFNTGELFF. The J gene is TRBJ2-2, the V gene TRBV5-1; a weak D match, TRBD1 (5 bases). Trimming pared 0 bases from V and 2 bases from J, leaving 8 bases between. There are 15 residues in the CDR3. Germline CDR1 and CDR2: SGHRS and YFSETQ.